This T cell receptor beta chain was found in a study of OX40 agonist ivuxolimab in advanced cancers. Trimming pared 1 base from V and 3 bases from J, leaving 10 bases between. The CDR3 spans 15 residues. The V gene's germline CDR1 is MNHNS and CDR2 SASEGT. The method was immunoSEQ multiplex PCR; TCRdb's version includes in-frame clones alone and lacks a portion of them. The sample records 25,000 to 35,000 clones, about 84% being singletons. The chain links TRBV6-1 to TRBJ2-1; TRBD2 might be the D (5 bases). This TCR was sampled from an adult with an advanced solid tumor such as melanoma, head and neck, liver or kidney cancer. The sequencing here drew on CD4+ or CD8+ T cells sorted from blood, taken in a trial of the OX40 agonist ivuxolimab. CDR3: CASSEGLEGYNEQFF. The CDR3 DNA follows: TGTGCCAGCAGTGAAGGGCTAGAGGGCTACAATGAGCAGTTCTTC.